This entry lists 21 T cell receptor beta chains sequenced from one sample in a study of radiotherapy plus CTLA-4 blockade in lung cancer. This table comes from immunoSEQ multiplex PCR, and its TCRdb copy is limited to in-frame clones, with some not included. There are 110,000 or so clones in the sample; about four fifths occur only once, and 5% to 5.5% lies in the top ten. The specimen comprised peripheral blood, sampled from a patient treated with radiotherapy plus ipilimumab. The source of these receptors is a human donor with non-small cell lung cancer who had a partial response to radiotherapy plus ipilimumab.

In its sample, this clone was seen once. The chain combines TRBV5-4 with TRBJ1-4; weak D call: TRBD1 (5 bases). V was pared by 4 bases and J by 7 bases, with 14 bases between. This CDR3 is 14 amino acids long. CDR1 and CDR2 (germline): SGHNT, YYREEE (reference sequence). In DNA, the CDR3 is TGTGCCAGCAGCCCTAATCAGGGTGGTGAAAAACTGTTTTTT. It specifies CASSPNQGGEKLFF.

The chain has TRBV5-5 and TRBJ2-2; a weak D match, TRBD1 (7 bases). V lost 2 bases and J 6 bases, leaving 20 bases between the germline ends. The CDR3 sequence is 17 residues long. CDR1 is SGHKS and CDR2 is YYEKEE in the germline V gene (reference sequence). CDR3 loop: CASSLNPPGGFSGELFF. DNA of the CDR3: TGTGCCAGCAGCTTAAATCCGCCAGGGGGGTTTTCCGGGGAGCTGTTTTTT.

The rearrangement uses TRBV6-6 and TRBJ1-2; no firm D call. The CDR3 runs 14 residues. V shed 7 bases and J shed 9 bases, with 21 bases lying between them. Germline values: CDR1 MNHNY, CDR2 SVGAGI (reference sequence). The CDR3 reads CASIADLSIIRYTF. The CDR3 DNA is TGTGCCAGCATTGCTGATCTAAGTATTATCCGCTACACCTTC.

The V gene is TRBV5-6, the J gene TRBJ1-5, with a possible D match to TRBD1 (6 bases). The CDR3 loop spans 15 amino acids. Trimming removed 4 bases from V and 6 bases from J, with 17 bases in between. CDR1 SGHDT and CDR2 YYEEEE come from the germline V gene. The DNA for the CDR3 is TGTGCCAGCAGCCAATGGACAGTGGTTGGTCAGCCCCAGCATTTT. Protein: CASSQWTVVGQPQHF.

This clone was seen only a few times. The CDR3 loop is CASSPPGDEKLFF. The CDR3 coding sequence is TGTGCCAGCAGTCCGCCGGGGGATGAAAAACTGTTTTTT. V gene TRBV5-4 combines with J gene TRBJ1-4; possibly TRBD1 for D (5 bases). The germline gives CDR1 SGHNT, CDR2 YYREEE (reference sequence). The V end was cut by 5 bases, the J end by 6 bases, with 11 bases between. This CDR3 spans 13 amino acids.

The chain recombines TRBV27 with TRBJ1-2; 9 nucleotides line up with TRBD1. V lost 4 bases, J lost 6 bases, and 3 bases stayed unmatched. Germline-derived CDR1 and CDR2 are MNHEY and SMNVEV (reference sequence). This CDR3 region has 13 residues. For the CDR3, the DNA is TGTGCCAGCAGTTCGTGGGACAGGGATGGCTACACCTTC. Protein sequence: CASSSWDRDGYTF.

A remark on this clone: One junction end does not reproduce the germline sequence, and a read error may be involved. J is TRBJ2-7 and V is TRBV7-2; perhaps TRBD2 as D (5 bases). CDR1 and CDR2 from the germline V gene are SGHTA and FQGNSA. The CDR3 is made up of 14 amino acids. The CDR3 region has the DNA TGTGCCAGCAGTTTAGGGATAGGTGGGAGCGGGCAGTACTTC. Protein product: CASSLGIGGSGQYF.

The V gene is TRBV19, the J gene TRBJ1-5, with a tentative D call TRBD1 (6 bases). This CDR3 is built from 16 residues. Trimming removed 0 bases from V and 7 bases from J, with 16 bases in between. Germline V gives CDR1 LNHDA, CDR2 SQIVND (reference sequence). CDR3 sequence (DNA): TGTGCCAGTAGTATAGAGTTCCAGGGGTCGAACCAGCCCCAGCATTTT. This translates into CASSIEFQGSNQPQHF.

The chain is built from TRBV27 and TRBJ1-3; no clear D gene. With 8 bases removed from V and 0 bases from J, the gap between germline ends came to 8 bases. There are 13 residues in the CDR3. Germline assignment: CDR1 MNHEY and CDR2 SMNVEV (reference sequence). The chain's CDR3 is CASLKPSGNTIYF. The CDR3 region has the DNA TGTGCCAGCCTCAAGCCCTCTGGAAACACCATATATTTT.

J is TRBJ1-5 and V is TRBV6-5; tentatively, D is TRBD1 (5 bases). CDR1 and CDR2 from the germline V gene are MNHEY and SVGAGI. CDR3 size: 12 residues. Trimming removed 6 bases from V and 5 bases from J, with 8 bases in between. The chain's CDR3 is CASRQGHQPQHF. The CDR3 DNA reads as TGTGCCAGCAGGCAGGGCCATCAGCCCCAGCATTTT.

The rearrangement joins TRBV5-1 to TRBJ2-3; TRBD2 aligns across 8 bases. The CDR3 spans 15 residues. J was trimmed by 1 base and V by 2 bases; bases with no gene match: 3. Germline-derived CDR1 and CDR2 are SGHRS and YFSETQ. The CDR3 sequence is CASSFQRERTDTQYF. The CDR3 region has the DNA TGCGCCAGCAGCTTTCAGCGGGAGCGCACAGATACGCAGTATTTT.

The rearrangement joins TRBV9 to TRBJ2-3; tentatively, D is TRBD1 (6 bases). With 2 bases removed from V and 0 bases from J, the gap between germline ends came to 10 bases. The CDR3 sequence is 15 residues long. From germline, CDR1 is SGDLS and CDR2 YYNGEE. The CDR3: CASSVGQASTDTQYF. As DNA, the CDR3 is TGTGCCAGCAGCGTGGGACAAGCTAGCACAGATACGCAGTATTTT.

The chain links TRBV5-1 to TRBJ2-1; D gene unclear. Trimming pared 2 bases from V and 0 bases from J, leaving 9 bases between. The CDR3 contains 15 residues. Per the germline V gene, CDR1 is SGHRS and CDR2 is YFSETQ. The CDR3: CASSFFSSSYNEQFF. CDR3 nucleotide sequence: TGCGCCAGCAGCTTTTTTTCCAGCTCCTACAATGAGCAGTTCTTC.

This clone was counted a few times. The V and J genes are TRBV14 and TRBJ1-2, with D tentatively TRBD1 (6 bases). V lost 0 bases, J lost 8 bases, and 16 bases lay in between. The CDR3 length is 15 residues. Germline-derived CDR1 and CDR2 are SGHDN and FVKESK. As DNA, the CDR3 is TGTGCCAGCAGCCAAGATCCGGAACAGGGCCGCGGCTACACCTTC. Amino acids: CASSQDPEQGRGYTF.

The chain uses TRBV18 and TRBJ2-1; D is perhaps TRBD1 (5 bases). This CDR3 is 13 amino acids long. Trimming removed 1 base from V and 7 bases from J, with 8 bases in between. Germline CDR1 reads KGHSH; CDR2 reads LQKENI. As DNA, the CDR3 is TGTGCCAGCTCACCACTACAGGTGAATGAGCAGTTCTTC. Encoded protein: CASSPLQVNEQFF.

The rearrangement uses TRBV28 and TRBJ1-1, with 12 bases aligning to TRBD1. This CDR3 has 14 amino acids. After removal of 5 bases from V and 11 bases from J, the junction contained 9 bases not matched to a gene. CDR1 MDHEN and CDR2 SYDVKM come from the germline V gene. DNA of the CDR3: TGTGCCAGCAGTGTTACGGGACAGGGGGCGCGGGCTTTCTTT. As protein: CASSVTGQGARAFF.

This chain's CDR3 is CASSIGQRYGYTF. The CDR3 DNA reads TGTGCCAGTAGTATAGGCCAGCGTTATGGCTACACCTTC. The V call is TRBV19, the J call TRBJ1-2; D gene uncertain. CDR1 and CDR2 from the germline V gene are LNHDA and SQIVND (reference sequence). The V end was cut by 1 base, the J end by 5 bases, with 8 bases between. The CDR3 runs to 13 residues.

The chain recombines TRBV2 with TRBJ2-4, with 7 bases lining up with TRBD1. This CDR3 contains 19 residues. Germline assignment: CDR1 SNHLY and CDR2 FYNNEI. V lost 6 bases, J lost 7 bases, and 24 bases stayed unmatched. CDR3 sequence: CASSSRVGGALGRFNIQYF. CDR3 coding DNA: TGTGCCAGCAGCTCCCGGGTAGGGGGCGCATTGGGCAGATTCAACATTCAGTACTTC.

The rearrangement joins TRBV19 to TRBJ1-1, with a possible D match to TRBD1 (6 bases). Trimming stripped 10 bases from V and 1 base from J, with 16 bases between. The CDR3 spans 14 residues. In germline, CDR1 is LNHDA, CDR2 SQIVND (reference sequence). The CDR3 is CATGQFSQNTEAFF. As DNA, the CDR3 is TGTGCCACAGGACAGTTCAGTCAGAACACTGAAGCTTTCTTT.

The chain carries TRBV28 and TRBJ2-1, with 7 positions matching TRBD1. Germline V gene sequence: CDR1 MDHEN, CDR2 SYDVKM. The CDR3 spans 14 residues. J was trimmed by 7 bases and V by 5 bases; bases with no gene match: 8. The CDR3 bases are TGTGCCAGCAGTCAAGGACAGGTCGGGAATGAGCAGTTCTTC. It specifies CASSQGQVGNEQFF.

This clone was observed a single time. J is TRBJ2-7 and V is TRBV7-2; 9 nucleotides align to TRBD1. Germline CDR1 is SGHTA and CDR2 is FQGNSA. The CDR3 sequence is 17 residues long. Trimming took 4 bases from V and 0 from J; bases not matched to a gene: 10. CDR3 sequence: CASSSTSGQGFSYEQYF. CDR3 bases: TGTGCCAGCAGCTCGACGTCGGGACAGGGCTTCTCCTACGAGCAGTACTTC.